The rows below give T cell receptor beta chains drawn from one sample of a study of early T cells in non-severe SARS-CoV-2 infection. Using its own MiXCR run on the 5' RACE reads, TCRdb lists one record per CDR3 protein. The sample holds 37,000 or so distinct CDR3 sequences, about 6% seen once. Material: whole blood. The source of these receptors is an adult who was a healthcare worker with PCR-confirmed SARS-CoV-2 infection or an uninfected control (not recorded which). CDR3s include the opening cysteine and the closing phenylalanine or tryptophan. The order of the fields is clone size, CDR3 length, J gene, V gene, D gene, CDR3 protein, CDR3 DNA. The D gene is left open where the match is weak. Size tells how often a clone was seen (once, few, many) or the class of an expanded clone, and some rows leave it out.

size: many
length: 15
J: TRBJ1-6
V: TRBV27
D: NA
CDR3: CASKIGPGNNSPLHF
DNA: TGTGCCAGCAAAATTGGGCCGGGGAATAATTCACCCCTCCACTTT

size: few
length: 14
J: TRBJ2-2
V: TRBV27
D: NA
CDR3: CASSRGPYTGELFF
DNA: TGTGCCAGCAGTCGAGGACCGTACACCGGGGAGCTGTTTTTT

size: many
length: 16
J: TRBJ1-6
V: TRBV3-1
D: NA
CDR3: CASSQLAGTGNSPLHF
DNA: TGTGCCAGCAGCCAGCTAGCCGGGACGGGTAATTCACCCCTCCACTTT

size: NA
length: 15
J: TRBJ1-5
V: TRBV2
D: NA
CDR3: CASRGAGLSNQPQHF
DNA: TGTGCCAGCAGGGGAGCCGGGCTTAGCAATCAGCCCCAGCATTTT

size: many
length: 15
J: TRBJ2-4
V: TRBV7-9
D: NA
CDR3: CASSLGSIGRGIQYF
DNA: TGTGCCAGCAGCTTAGGTAGTATTGGTAGGGGCATTCAGTACTTC

size: many
length: 13
J: TRBJ2-1
V: TRBV28
D: TRBD2
CDR3: CASSSGTSTEQFF
DNA: TGTGCCAGCAGCTCCGGGACTAGCACTGAGCAGTTCTTC

size: few
length: 15
J: TRBJ2-7
V: TRBV3-1
D: NA
CDR3: CASSQGVGTNYEQYF
DNA: TGTGCCAGCAGCCAAGGGGTCGGAACTAACTACGAGCAGTACTTC

size: many
length: 16
J: TRBJ1-5
V: TRBV6-1
D: NA
CDR3: CASSEFPSGANQPQHF
DNA: TGTGCCAGCAGTGAATTTCCTTCAGGAGCCAATCAGCCCCAGCATTTT

size: many
length: 15
J: TRBJ2-1
V: TRBV24-1
D: NA
CDR3: CATSDLRAYYNEQFF
DNA: TGTGCCACCAGTGATTTGCGAGCCTACTACAATGAGCAGTTCTTC

size: many
length: 15
J: TRBJ2-1
V: TRBV2
D: NA
CDR3: CASRPWSGSEAEQFF
DNA: TGTGCCAGCAGGCCCTGGTCGGGGAGCGAGGCTGAGCAGTTCTTC

size: many
length: 15
J: TRBJ2-7
V: TRBV19
D: NA
CDR3: CASSIDLTVTYEQYF
DNA: TGTGCCAGTAGTATAGATCTTACCGTCACGTACGAGCAGTACTTC

size: many
length: 16
J: TRBJ2-1
V: TRBV7-2
D: TRBD2
CDR3: CASSLSASGSYNEQFF
DNA: TGTGCCAGCAGCTTATCCGCTAGCGGGAGTTACAATGAGCAGTTCTTC

size: many
length: 15
J: TRBJ1-6
V: TRBV20-1
D: NA
CDR3: CSASGARSDNSPLHF
DNA: TGCAGTGCTAGTGGAGCGCGGTCCGATAATTCACCCCTCCACTTT

size: many
length: 16
J: TRBJ2-7
V: TRBV7-6
D: TRBD1
CDR3: CASSLSGTENQYEQYF
DNA: TGTGCCAGCAGTCTCTCCGGGACAGAGAACCAATACGAGCAGTACTTC

size: NA
length: 14
J: TRBJ2-2
V: TRBV18
D: TRBD2
CDR3: CASSPSGRVGELFF
DNA: TGTGCCAGCTCACCCAGCGGGAGAGTCGGGGAGCTGTTTTTT

size: NA
length: 14
J: TRBJ1-6
V: TRBV6-1
D: TRBD1
CDR3: CASSEGQGNSPLHF
DNA: TGTGCCAGCAGTGAGGGACAGGGGAATTCACCCCTCCACTTT

size: NA
length: 13
J: TRBJ2-1
V: TRBV6-6
D: NA
CDR3: CASTRLVGNEQFF
DNA: TGTGCCAGCACCCGACTAGTGGGTAATGAGCAGTTCTTC

size: many
length: 17
J: TRBJ2-2
V: TRBV9
D: NA
CDR3: CASSVGTVLRGTGELFF
DNA: TGTGCCAGCAGCGTAGGGACAGTCCTCCGTGGCACCGGGGAGCTGTTTTTT

size: NA
length: 15
J: TRBJ2-1
V: TRBV28
D: TRBD2
CDR3: CASRSSGRSYNEQFF
DNA: TGTGCCAGCAGATCTAGCGGCCGCTCCTACAATGAGCAGTTCTTC

size: NA
length: 11
J: TRBJ2-7
V: TRBV20-1
D: TRBD1
CDR3: CSGTGLNEQYF
DNA: TGCAGCGGGACAGGGTTAAACGAGCAGTACTTC

size: many
length: 13
J: TRBJ1-6
V: TRBV30
D: TRBD1
CDR3: CALEGTDHSPLHF
DNA: TGTGCCTTGGAAGGGACAGATCATTCACCCCTCCACTTT

size: many
length: 17
J: TRBJ2-1
V: TRBV4-2
D: NA
CDR3: CASSQDRGGSSYNEQFF
DNA: TGTGCCAGCAGCCAAGATAGGGGGGGAAGCTCCTACAATGAGCAGTTCTTC

size: many
length: 13
J: TRBJ1-5
V: TRBV4-2
D: NA
CDR3: CASSQERGQPQHF
DNA: TGTGCCAGCAGCCAAGAACGAGGTCAGCCCCAGCATTTT

size: many
length: 12
J: TRBJ2-1
V: TRBV29-1
D: TRBD1
CDR3: CSVEGDRLGQFF
DNA: TGCAGCGTTGAGGGGGACAGGTTGGGACAGTTCTTC

size: many
length: 16
J: TRBJ2-7
V: TRBV6-5
D: TRBD2
CDR3: CASSYTSGTRFLEQYF
DNA: TGTGCCAGCAGTTATACCTCCGGGACTAGGTTCCTCGAGCAGTACTTC

size: many
length: 15
J: TRBJ1-2
V: TRBV5-1
D: NA
CDR3: CASSLIPQGGYGYTF
DNA: TGCGCCAGCAGCTTGATCCCACAGGGCGGCTATGGCTACACCTTC

size: many
length: 15
J: TRBJ2-2
V: TRBV4-1
D: NA
CDR3: CASSQGRSSTGELFF
DNA: TGCGCCAGCAGCCAAGGTAGATCAAGCACCGGGGAGCTGTTTTTT

size: many
length: 14
J: TRBJ1-6
V: TRBV5-1
D: NA
CDR3: CASSLVGGGSPLHF
DNA: TGCGCCAGCAGCTTGGTCGGAGGGGGTTCACCCCTCCACTTT

size: many
length: 18
J: TRBJ2-5
V: TRBV28
D: NA
CDR3: CASTPRSWEGSGQETQYF
DNA: TGTGCCAGCACCCCCAGGTCCTGGGAAGGAAGTGGACAAGAGACCCAGTACTTC

size: many
length: 10
J: TRBJ2-1
V: TRBV7-9
D: NA
CDR3: CASEWVEEFF
DNA: TGTGCCAGTGAATGGGTCGAGGAGTTCTTC

size: NA
length: 17
J: TRBJ2-2
V: TRBV6-5
D: TRBD2
CDR3: CASSSPGLAGYTGELFF
DNA: TGTGCCAGCAGTTCCCCGGGACTAGCGGGGTACACCGGGGAGCTGTTTTTT

size: many
length: 18
J: TRBJ2-5
V: TRBV7-6
D: TRBD1
CDR3: CASSLARNDRGNRETQYF
DNA: TGTGCCAGCAGCTTAGCGAGAAATGACAGGGGCAATCGGGAGACCCAGTACTTC

size: few
length: 11
J: TRBJ1-2
V: TRBV20-1
D: NA
CDR3: CSASSRGGYTF
DNA: TGCAGTGCTAGTTCCCGAGGAGGCTACACCTTC

size: few
length: 15
J: TRBJ2-4
V: TRBV24-1
D: NA
CDR3: CATSETGAGKNIQYF
DNA: TGTGCCACCAGTGAAACAGGAGCTGGCAAAAACATTCAGTACTTC

size: many
length: 20
J: TRBJ2-5
V: TRBV15
D: TRBD1
CDR3: CATSRDRRDRGGGRQETQYF
DNA: TGTGCCACCAGCAGAGATCGGAGGGACAGGGGAGGTGGGAGGCAAGAGACCCAGTACTTC

size: many
length: 13
J: TRBJ2-1
V: TRBV12-3/TRBV12-4
D: NA
CDR3: CASSQNRWNEQFF
DNA: TGTGCCAGCAGTCAAAATAGGTGGAATGAGCAGTTCTTC

size: many
length: 14
J: TRBJ2-7
V: TRBV29-1
D: NA
CDR3: CSVERGEESYEQYF
DNA: TGCAGCGTTGAGAGGGGGGAAGAGTCCTACGAGCAGTACTTC

size: NA
length: 12
J: TRBJ2-3
V: TRBV20-1
D: NA
CDR3: CSARVNTDTQYF
DNA: TGCAGTGCTAGAGTTAACACAGATACGCAGTATTTT

size: many
length: 14
J: TRBJ2-5
V: TRBV5-4
D: NA
CDR3: CASSLGSSFGTQYF
DNA: TGTGCCAGCAGCTTGGGGTCTAGCTTTGGGACCCAGTACTTC

size: many
length: 15
J: TRBJ2-2
V: TRBV6-2/TRBV6-3
D: NA
CDR3: CASRILAPYTGELFF
DNA: TGTGCCAGCAGGATTTTGGCACCCTACACCGGGGAGCTGTTTTTT

size: many
length: 11
J: TRBJ2-3
V: TRBV28
D: NA
CDR3: CATLSSSTQYF
DNA: TGTGCCACTTTATCGTCGAGTACGCAGTATTTT

size: many
length: 15
J: TRBJ1-1
V: TRBV14
D: TRBD1
CDR3: CASSRSDRVSTEAFF
DNA: TGTGCCAGCAGCCGCTCTGACAGGGTCAGTACTGAAGCTTTCTTT

size: NA
length: 15
J: TRBJ2-1
V: TRBV24-1
D: TRBD1
CDR3: CATSDLQGAVSEQFF
DNA: TGTGCCACCAGTGATTTACAGGGGGCGGTTAGTGAGCAGTTCTTC

size: many
length: 14
J: TRBJ2-3
V: TRBV20-1
D: NA
CDR3: CSANRLGSTDTQYF
DNA: TGCAGTGCTAACAGGCTGGGTAGCACAGATACGCAGTATTTT

size: many
length: 14
J: TRBJ1-5
V: TRBV10-1
D: NA
CDR3: CASRGKDLDQPQHF
DNA: TGCGCCAGCAGAGGAAAAGACCTTGATCAGCCCCAGCATTTT

size: many
length: 13
J: TRBJ1-5
V: TRBV27
D: NA
CDR3: CASSLRGAQPQHF
DNA: TGTGCCAGCAGTCTACGGGGGGCTCAGCCCCAGCATTTT

size: few
length: 12
J: TRBJ1-1
V: TRBV12-3/TRBV12-4
D: NA
CDR3: CASSLVGGKAFF
DNA: TGTGCCAGCAGTTTAGTCGGGGGTAAAGCTTTCTTT

size: many
length: 14
J: TRBJ1-1
V: TRBV28
D: NA
CDR3: CASSNIFQGTEAFF
DNA: TGTGCCAGCAGCAACATATTTCAGGGCACTGAAGCTTTCTTT

size: many
length: 11
J: TRBJ2-3
V: TRBV29-1
D: NA
CDR3: CSVDRTDTQYF
DNA: TGCAGCGTTGATAGGACAGATACGCAGTATTTT

size: few
length: 13
J: TRBJ1-1
V: TRBV7-7
D: NA
CDR3: CASSLRSNTEAFF
DNA: TGTGCCAGCAGCTTAAGGTCCAACACTGAAGCTTTCTTT

size: many
length: 13
J: TRBJ2-5
V: TRBV21-1
D: NA
CDR3: CASSSEREETQYF
DNA: TGTGCCAGCAGCAGCGAGCGGGAAGAGACCCAGTACTTC

size: many
length: 13
J: TRBJ2-5
V: TRBV24-1
D: NA
CDR3: CATSDFSKETQYF
DNA: TGTGCCACCAGTGATTTCAGCAAAGAGACCCAGTACTTC

size: many
length: 13
J: TRBJ1-1
V: TRBV5-1
D: TRBD1
CDR3: CASSPQVDREAFF
DNA: TGCGCCAGCAGCCCCCAAGTGGACAGGGAAGCTTTCTTT